Listed below are T cell receptor beta chains from one sample, sequenced in a study of vaccination effects on CD4 cells after COVID-19. Their antigen targets remain unknown. TCRdb's table, derived via immunoSEQ multiplex PCR, lists solely in-frame clones and lacks some. Of about 55,000 clones listed, around 68% are singletons. The source material was CD4+ T cells from PBMCs cultured with SARS-CoV-2 spike peptides, sampled before COVID-19 vaccination. Source of these receptors: a human donor who received a COVID-19 vaccine. Both conserved end residues are part of each CDR3. D genes are given only for firm matches. Clone size appears in some rows only: once, few, many, or a class for an expanded clone.

TRBV9	TRBJ1-2	-	-	CASSSQGQNYGYTF	TGTGCCAGCAGCTCACAGGGTCAGAACTATGGCTACACCTTC
TRBV6-2/TRBV6-3	TRBJ1-1	-	-	CASSYSMAGPNTEAFF	TGTGCCAGCAGTTACTCGATGGCAGGACCAAACACTGAAGCTTTCTTT
TRBV6-6	TRBJ2-1	few	-	CASQSNNEQFF	TGTGCCAGCCAATCTAACAATGAGCAGTTCTTC
TRBV30	TRBJ2-7	few	-	CAWSGGTGSLKQYF	TGTGCCTGGAGTGGGGGAACAGGGAGTTTGAAGCAGTACTTC
TRBV5-1	TRBJ2-5	-	TRBD2	CASSLAISGGPAETQYF	TGCGCCAGCAGCTTGGCTATTTCGGGGGGGCCAGCAGAGACCCAGTACTTC
TRBV3-1/TRBV3-2	TRBJ1-4	-	-	CASSLKTGTNEKLFF	TGTGCCAGCAGTTTGAAGACAGGAACTAATGAAAAACTGTTTTTT
TRBV2	TRBJ2-2	-	-	CASRRTENTGELFF	TGTGCCAGCAGGAGGACAGAGAACACCGGGGAGCTGTTTTTT
TRBV7-2	TRBJ1-4	-	-	CASSFRADEKLFF	TGTGCCAGCAGCTTTAGGGCGGATGAAAAACTGTTTTTT
TRBV2	TRBJ1-1	-	-	CASTKEGGNTEAFF	TGTGCCAGCACCAAGGAAGGGGGTAACACTGAAGCTTTCTTT
TRBV25-1	TRBJ1-2	-	TRBD1	CASSGGTVKDYGYTF	TGTGCCAGCAGTGGGGGGACAGTAAAGGACTATGGCTACACCTTC
TRBV6-4	TRBJ1-2	-	-	CASSLDVGASGGYTF	TGTGCCAGCAGCCTTGACGTGGGGGCCTCGGGCGGCTACACCTTC
TRBV11-2	TRBJ2-2	-	-	CASSVLRSTGELFF	TGTGCCAGCAGCGTACTCCGGAGCACCGGGGAGCTGTTTTTT
TRBV5-1	TRBJ2-1	-	-	CASSLEASLPYNEQFF	TGCGCCAGCAGCTTGGAGGCAAGTCTACCTTACAATGAGCAGTTCTTC
TRBV19	TRBJ1-1	-	TRBD1	CASSTRTGGNTEAFF	TGTGCCAGTAGTACACGGACAGGAGGGAACACTGAAGCTTTCTTT
TRBV28	TRBJ2-5	-	-	CASSLAGAGQETQYF	TGTGCCAGCAGTTTAGCGGGGGCCGGTCAAGAGACCCAGTACTTC
TRBV28	TRBJ1-3	-	-	CASSLSHPTFSGNTIYF	TGTGCCAGCAGTTTAAGCCACCCGACTTTCTCTGGAAACACCATATATTTT
TRBV27	TRBJ2-5	-	TRBD2	CASSLLTSGGQETQYF	TGTGCCAGCAGTTTATTGACTAGCGGGGGTCAAGAGACCCAGTACTTC
TRBV6-5	TRBJ1-2	few	-	CASSYSKGGTNYGYTF	TGTGCCAGCAGTTACTCGAAGGGGGGAACTAACTATGGCTACACCTTC
TRBV6-5	TRBJ1-2	-	-	CAGTEGGYGYTF	TGTGCCGGAACGGAGGGAGGATATGGCTACACCTTC
TRBV5-4	TRBJ2-5	-	-	CASSLVQVGQETQYF	TGTGCCAGCAGCTTGGTACAGGTTGGGCAAGAGACCCAGTACTTC
TRBV20-1	TRBJ2-3	-	TRBD2	CSASAGGHTDTQYF	TGCAGTGCTAGTGCGGGGGGGCACACAGATACGCAGTATTTT
TRBV27	TRBJ2-7	-	-	CASSPHRGGREQYF	TGTGCCAGCAGTCCTCACAGGGGGGGGCGGGAGCAGTACTTC
TRBV5-5	TRBJ1-5	few	-	CASSLGADQPQHF	TGTGCCAGCAGCTTGGGGGCAGATCAGCCCCAGCATTTT
TRBV7-9	TRBJ1-1	-	-	CASSPSLEAFF	TGTGCCAGCAGCCCTTCTTTAGAAGCTTTCTTT
TRBV3-1/TRBV3-2	TRBJ2-6	-	TRBD1	CASSQPQRTGELGANVLTF	TGTGCCAGCAGCCAACCCCAGAGGACAGGGGAGCTTGGGGCCAACGTCCTGACTTTC
TRBV15	TRBJ1-1	-	-	CATSRGRNTEAFF	TGTGCCACCAGCAGAGGGAGGAACACTGAAGCTTTCTTT
TRBV6-5	TRBJ1-2	-	-	CASSIHGRIYYGYTF	TGTGCCAGCAGTATCCACGGACGGATTTACTATGGCTACACCTTC
TRBV5-1	TRBJ1-3	-	TRBD1	CASSWGTDYSGNTIYF	TGCGCCAGCAGCTGGGGGACAGATTACTCTGGAAACACCATATATTTT
TRBV18	TRBJ2-5	-	-	CASSPRADQYF	TGTGCCAGCTCACCAAGGGCAGACCAGTACTTC
TRBV5-4	TRBJ2-5	-	TRBD1	CASSLDRGSETQYF	TGTGCCAGCAGCTTGGACAGGGGTTCCGAGACCCAGTACTTC
TRBV18	TRBJ1-3	-	-	CASSLGLPSGNTIYF	TGTGCCAGCTCCCTTGGACTTCCCTCTGGAAACACCATATATTTT
TRBV18	TRBJ2-7	-	-	CASSPSTRAYEQYF	TGTGCCAGCTCACCATCGACACGGGCCTACGAGCAGTACTTC
TRBV6-5	TRBJ1-6	few	-	CASEWGSSYNSPLHF	TGTGCCAGCGAGTGGGGGAGCTCCTATAATTCACCCCTCCACTTT
TRBV28	TRBJ1-4	-	-	CASSLNRWWSDSEKLFF	TGTGCCAGCAGTCTAAACCGGTGGTGGTCAGACTCCGAAAAACTGTTTTTT
TRBV5-4	TRBJ2-1	-	TRBD2	CASSLASGRWYNEQFF	TGTGCCAGCAGCTTGGCTAGCGGGAGGTGGTACAATGAGCAGTTCTTC
TRBV18	TRBJ1-1	once	-	CASSPNQNTEAFF	TGTGCCAGCTCACCAAATCAGAACACTGAAGCTTTCTTT
TRBV30	TRBJ2-3	-	TRBD1	CAWSARQGVASTDTQYF	TGTGCCTGGAGTGCCCGACAGGGGGTTGCCAGCACAGATACGCAGTATTTT
TRBV4-1	TRBJ1-1	-	-	CASSQATGTNLAAFF	TGCGCCAGCAGCCAAGCTACCGGGACCAATCTAGCAGCTTTCTTT